What follows are 18 T cell receptor beta chains derived from one specimen sequenced in a study of blood T cell repertoires in COVID-19. Sequenced by immunoSEQ multiplex PCR; TCRdb stores in-frame clones only, minus some. Of under 350,000 clones listed, 90% are singletons. Sequences were obtained from peripheral blood. All receptors come from a woman aged 25 to 39 with COVID-19, enrolled during active disease.

V gene TRBV5-1 combines with J gene TRBJ2-2; 10 bases map to TRBD1. V lost 6 bases, J lost 5 bases, and 10 bases stayed unmatched. This CDR3 region has 16 residues. Looked up from germline, CDR1 is SGHRS and CDR2 is YFSETQ. The CDR3 nucleotides are TGCGCCAGCACCCCTTTAGGGACAGGGGTTACCGGGGAGCTGTTTTTT. Translated, it gives CASTPLGTGVTGELFF.

This chain connects TRBV5-6 to TRBJ1-1; no reliable D call. The ends were cut back, 0 bases at V and 5 bases at J, with 14 bases in the middle. The CDR3 covers 15 residues. Germline CDR1 reads SGHDT; CDR2 reads YYEEEE. DNA of the CDR3: TGTGCCAGCAGCTTGGGGTTGGGAGAGGGAACTGAAGCTTTCTTT. Its protein is CASSLGLGEGTEAFF.

This rearrangement joins TRBV6-5 to TRBJ1-6, with 8 positions matching TRBD1. Germline V lookup: CDR1 MNHEY, CDR2 SVGAGI. V gave up 0 bases and J gave up 5 bases; unmatched junction bases: 3. The CDR3 consists of 16 residues. CDR3 amino acids: CASSYSGTGNNSPLHF. In DNA, the CDR3 is TGTGCCAGCAGTTACTCAGGGACAGGAAATAATTCACCCCTCCACTTT.

There are a few counts of this clone. CDR3 bases: TGTGCCAGCAGCTTCGAGCGGGCCAGCTCCTACGAGCAGTACTTC. As protein: CASSFERASSYEQYF. This chain connects TRBV11-2 to TRBJ2-7, with D maybe TRBD2 (6 bases). This CDR3 region has 15 residues. CDR1 and CDR2 from the germline V gene are SGHAT and FQNNGV. Trimming pared 3 bases from V and 0 bases from J, leaving 12 bases between.

The chain combines TRBV19 with TRBJ2-3; 14 bases are shared with TRBD2. The length of the CDR3 is 17 residues. Germline values: CDR1 LNHDA, CDR2 SQIVND (reference sequence). The J segment lost 6 bases and the V segment lost 5 bases, leaving 10 bases of the junction unmatched. CDR3 sequence: CASSAPGLAGVWDTQYF. Here the CDR3 DNA reads TGTGCCAGTAGTGCCCCGGGACTAGCGGGAGTCTGGGATACGCAGTATTTT.

On this clone: The sample contains more than one DNA sequence encoding this CDR3. The rearrangement links TRBV18 to TRBJ2-7; 10 bases line up with TRBD1. The germline V gene has CDR1 KGHSH and CDR2 LQKENI. CDR3 size: 15 residues. The V segment lost 3 bases and the J segment 4 bases; nucleotides outside the gene matches: 6. In nucleotides, the CDR3 is TGTGCCAGCTCACCGCCCGGGACAGGGGTATACGAGCAGTACTTC. It specifies CASSPPGTGVYEQYF.

The gene calls are TRBV7-9 and TRBJ2-1; 14 bases fit TRBD2. Per the germline V gene, CDR1 is SEHNR and CDR2 is FQNEAQ (reference sequence). This CDR3 region has 15 residues. V was pared by 7 bases and J by 10 bases, with 9 bases of the junction left unmatched. CDR3 residues: CASTTGLAGVREQFF. CDR3 in DNA: TGTGCCAGCACCACGGGACTAGCGGGAGTGCGGGAGCAGTTCTTC.

The gene calls are TRBV28 and TRBJ1-5, with 11 bases fitting TRBD1. The CDR3 has 15 residues. Unmatched junction bases numbered 0, after V lost 3 bases and J lost 2 bases. Germline assignment: CDR1 MDHEN and CDR2 SYDVKM. The chain's CDR3 is CASSLGQGGNQPQHF. In DNA, the CDR3 is TGTGCCAGCAGTTTGGGACAGGGGGGCAATCAGCCCCAGCATTTT.

This chain links TRBV21-1 with TRBJ2-7; TRBD1 is the table's D call, not checked against the DNA. TRBV21-1 is designated a pseudogene. The CDR3 has 16 amino acids. The CDR3 region has the DNA TGTGCCAGCAGCAAACCCGGCGCAGGCTGCTCCTACGAGCAGTACTTC. It yields the protein CASSKPGAGCSYEQYF.

The genes are TRBV23-1 and TRBJ2-7; 11 positions agree with TRBD1. TRBV23-1 belongs to the ORF category, with a function that is uncertain. There are 16 residues in the CDR3. Unmatched junction bases numbered 6, after V lost 0 bases and J lost 5 bases. CDR3 protein: CASSQSTDRGHNEQYF. DNA for the CDR3: TGCGCCAGCAGTCAATCGACGGACAGGGGGCACAACGAGCAGTACTTC.

The V gene is TRBV3-1 (or the pseudogene TRBV3-2), the J gene TRBJ1-2; weak D call: TRBD1 (6 bases). V lost 4 bases to trimming and J lost 2 bases, with 8 bases between them. The CDR3 runs 13 residues. The germline V gene has CDR1 LGHDT and CDR2 YNNKEL (reference sequence). CDR3 in amino acids: CASSRGQNYGYTF. As DNA, the CDR3 is TGTGCCAGCAGCCGCGGACAGAACTATGGCTACACCTTC.

CDR3 loop: CASSIMPDTEAFF. In DNA form, the CDR3 reads TGTGCCAGTAGTATCATGCCAGATACTGAAGCTTTCTTT. The chain joins TRBV19 to TRBJ1-1; D gene unclear. Trimming removed 3 bases from V and 5 bases from J, with 10 bases in between. This CDR3 comprises 13 residues. CDR1 LNHDA and CDR2 SQIVND come from the germline V gene (reference sequence).

V is TRBV30 and J is TRBJ2-7, with D possibly being TRBD1 (5 bases). CDR1 and CDR2 from the germline V gene are GTSNPN and SVGIG (reference sequence). This CDR3 has 14 residues. Trimming took off 4 bases at V and 2 bases at J, with 15 bases between the two ends. The CDR3 sequence is CAWTPGAEPYEQYF. CDR3 nucleotide sequence: TGTGCCTGGACCCCTGGGGCTGAGCCCTACGAGCAGTACTTC.

The chain employs TRBV2 and TRBJ1-6; D gene unclear. Germline values: CDR1 SNHLY, CDR2 FYNNEI. This CDR3 spans 15 amino acids. V was pared by 7 bases and J by 3 bases, with 13 bases between. The CDR3 sequence is CASKREEIYNSPLHF. The CDR3, as DNA: TGTGCCAGCAAACGGGAGGAGATCTATAATTCACCCCTCCACTTT.

The CDR3: CASLGAGGQNTEAFF. CDR3 nucleotide sequence: TGTGCCAGCCTAGGGGCAGGGGGGCAGAACACTGAAGCTTTCTTT. This chain connects TRBV18 to TRBJ1-1; 7 bases are a match to TRBD1. V lost 8 bases to trimming and J lost 1 base; unmatched junction nucleotides: 10. From germline, CDR1 is KGHSH and CDR2 LQKENI. This CDR3 is built from 15 residues. The whole variable domain, remainder taken from reference TRBV18 and TRBJ1-1, is NAGVMQNPRHLVRRRGQEARLRCSPMKGHSHVYWYRQLPEEGLKFMVYLQKENIIDESGMPKERFSAEFPKEGPSILRIQQVVRGDSAAYFCASLGAGGQNTEAFFGQGTRLTVV.

The chain joins TRBV20-1 to TRBJ2-3; tentatively, D is TRBD2 (7 bases). Germline CDR1 DFQATT, CDR2 SNEGSKA (reference sequence). Trimming stripped 3 bases from V and 3 bases from J, with 16 bases between. The CDR3 has 15 residues. CDR3: CSASFGGGLTDTQYF. CDR3 bases: TGCAGTGCTAGTTTTGGCGGGGGCCTAACAGATACGCAGTATTTT.

The V gene is TRBV28, the J gene TRBJ1-2; 10 positions match TRBD1. The CDR3 consists of 14 residues. Germline loops: CDR1 MDHEN, CDR2 SYDVKM. The V gene end was trimmed by 4 bases and the J gene end by 7 bases; junction bases not matched to a gene: 6. CDR3 in amino acids: CASSSGQGSGGYTF. CDR3 in DNA: TGTGCCAGCAGTTCGGGACAGGGGTCGGGTGGCTACACCTTC.

In this sample, this clone turned up once. The J gene is TRBJ2-2, the V gene TRBV7-2; D might be TRBD1 (5 bases). Per the germline V gene, CDR1 is SGHTA and CDR2 is FQGNSA. This CDR3 is built from 14 residues. V lost 5 bases and J lost 1, with 8 bases in between. The CDR3 loop reads CASSTDRNTGELFF. CDR3 coding DNA: TGTGCCAGCAGCACAGACAGGAACACCGGGGAGCTGTTTTTT. The complete variable domain, with remaining parts taken from reference TRBV7-2 and TRBJ2-2, reads GAGVSQSPSNKVTEKGKDVELRCDPISGHTALYWYRQSLGQGLEFLIYFQGNSAPDKSGLPSDRFSAERTGGSVSTLTIQRTQQEDSAVYLCASSTDRNTGELFFGEGSRLTVL.